The next 30 T cell receptor beta chains were all read from a single sample in a study of T cells after yellow fever vaccination. MiXCR, applied by TCRdb to the 5' RACE reads, yields one record per CDR3 protein. This sample has about 58,000 distinct CDR3 sequences, with approximately 6% found just once. This sample comprised PBMCs, either bulk or a sorted T-cell subset (CD4+, CD8+, memory, or dextramer-sorted; not recorded which), obtained on the day of the yellow fever booster vaccination. All receptors derive from a young man who received the YFV17D yellow fever vaccine.

The CDR3 is CASSEAPPYEQYF. CDR3 nucleotides: TGTGCCAGCAGTGAAGCCCCGCCTTACGAGCAGTACTTC. The genes are TRBV2 and TRBJ2-7; no clear D gene. The V gene's germline CDR1 is SNHLY and CDR2 FYNNEI. This CDR3 has 13 residues. V was cut by 0 bases and J by 4 bases, with 7 bases left in between.

This clonotype occurred a few times. In nucleotides, the CDR3 is TGCAGTGCTAGCGGCGAAGCCTACAATGAGCAGTTCTTC. It is translated as CSASGEAYNEQFF. The chain links TRBV20-1 to TRBJ2-1, with D unclear. Germline V CDR1 and CDR2: DFQATT, SNEGSKA (reference sequence). The CDR3 is 13 residues long. Trimming shortened V by 3 bases and J by 2 bases, and 8 bases separated the two germline ends.

This clonotype showed up many times. The chain has TRBV7-3 and TRBJ2-2; D not certain. Trimming cost V 3 bases and J 6 bases, with 8 bases left between them. Germline lookup yields CDR1 SGHTA and CDR2 FQGTGA. This CDR3 has 13 residues. The CDR3 loop reads CASSFVLAGELFF. CDR3 DNA: TGTGCCAGCAGCTTCGTGTTGGCCGGGGAGCTGTTTTTT.

The chain is built from TRBV29-1 and TRBJ2-1; TRBD1 agrees at 10 bases. V shed 1 base and J 4 bases; nucleotides not matched to a gene: 1. The germline V gene has CDR1 SQVTM and CDR2 ANQGSEA. The length of the CDR3 is 14 residues. The CDR3 loop is CSVEGTGGYNEQFF. For the CDR3, the DNA is TGCAGCGTTGAAGGGACAGGGGGGTACAATGAGCAGTTCTTC.

This clonotype has at least ten counts. V and J are TRBV20-1 and TRBJ1-1; 7 positions match TRBD1. Per germline, CDR1 DFQATT and CDR2 SNEGSKA (reference sequence). V lost 3 bases to trimming and J lost 7 bases; unmatched junction nucleotides: 5. This CDR3 region has 12 residues. CDR3 region: CSARRGQGEAFF. Written as DNA, the CDR3 is TGCAGTGCTAGGAGGGGGCAGGGTGAAGCTTTCTTT.

V gene TRBV27 combines with J gene TRBJ2-3; a weak D match, TRBD2 (5 bases). The germline V gene has CDR1 MNHEY and CDR2 SMNVEV (reference sequence). The CDR3 extends over 13 amino acids. Trimming took 3 bases from V and 8 from J, leaving 12 bases between them. CDR3 residues: CASSFPGWGTQYF. Written as DNA, the CDR3 is TGTGCCAGCAGTTTTCCGGGGTGGGGTACGCAGTATTTT.

This clonotype was seen a single time. This sequence may be a read error, since a much larger clone differs from it by one base. The chain employs TRBV6-6 and TRBJ2-4, with D perhaps TRBD1 or TRBD2 (6 bases each). The V gene's germline CDR1 is MNHNY and CDR2 SVGAGI (reference sequence). This CDR3 region has 14 residues. V gave up 4 bases and J gave up 1 base, with 8 bases separating them. The CDR3 DNA is TGTGCCAGCAGTTTAGGGGGGGCCAAAAACATTCAGTACTTC. Translating gives CASSLGGAKNIQYF.

At least ten counts were recorded for this clonotype. This sequence joins TRBV6-5 and TRBJ2-1, with D maybe TRBD1 (5 bases). There are 15 residues in the CDR3. From germline, CDR1 is MNHEY and CDR2 SVGAGI. Trimming left V 5 bases short and J 0 bases short, with 11 bases between. The CDR3 sequence: CASSDSPSSYNEQFF. The CDR3 DNA reads TGTGCCAGCAGTGACAGTCCAAGCTCCTACAATGAGCAGTTCTTC.

A few counts support this clonotype. The V call is TRBV6-6, the J call TRBJ2-3, with 10 bases fitting TRBD1. This CDR3 is built from 18 residues. V gave up 6 bases and J gave up 5 bases; unmatched junction bases: 17. CDR1 is MNHNY, CDR2 SVGAGI, per germline (reference sequence). The CDR3 sequence: CASSSSPRQGAVGDTQYF. The CDR3 DNA reads as TGTGCCAGCAGCAGTAGTCCTAGACAGGGGGCCGTGGGAGATACGCAGTATTTT.

This clonotype has just a few counts. The chain has TRBV6-2 or TRBV6-3 and TRBJ2-2; no reliable D call. V was clipped by 0 bases and J by 4 bases, with 12 bases between them. Germline V gene lookup returns CDR1 MNHEY and CDR2 SVGEGT. This CDR3 has 16 amino acids. The CDR3 sequence: CASSYSGMMATGELFF. The DNA for the CDR3 is TGTGCCAGCAGTTACTCGGGGATGATGGCCACCGGGGAGCTGTTTTTT.

This clonotype has a count of ten or more. This sequence joins TRBV27 and TRBJ2-1, with D possibly being TRBD1 (5 bases). The germline V gene encodes CDR1 MNHEY and CDR2 SMNVEV (reference sequence). V was shortened by 2 bases and J by 2 bases, with 13 bases between the two germline ends. The CDR3 extends over 16 amino acids. CDR3 amino acids: CASSLQGLEPYNEQFF. In DNA, the CDR3 is TGTGCCAGCAGTTTACAGGGTCTGGAGCCCTACAATGAGCAGTTCTTC.

This clonotype appeared many times. The chain recombines TRBV28 with TRBJ2-1; 7 bases fit TRBD1. The germline V gene encodes CDR1 MDHEN and CDR2 SYDVKM. The CDR3 sequence is 16 residues long. Germline trimming cut 6 bases from V and 2 bases from J; bases unmatched to any gene: 10. The CDR3 DNA follows: TGTGCCAGCAGCCCCGAACTCGGGACAGCCTACAATGAGCAGTTCTTC. Translated: CASSPELGTAYNEQFF.

This clonotype was detected ten times or more. This rearrangement joins TRBV13 to TRBJ2-7; D gene unclear. Germline V gene sequence: CDR1 PRHDT, CDR2 FYEKMQ (reference sequence). The CDR3 is made up of 14 amino acids. The V end was cut by 2 bases, the J end by 1 base, with 9 bases between. The chain's CDR3 is CASSLKADSYEQYF. The DNA of the CDR3 is TGTGCCAGCAGCTTAAAGGCTGATTCCTACGAGCAGTACTTC.

In its sample, this clonotype was seen a few times. The chain is built from TRBV12-3 or TRBV12-4 and TRBJ1-5; no clear D. This CDR3 region has 16 residues. Trimming shortened V by 3 bases and J by 5 bases, and 17 bases separated the two germline ends. CDR3 nucleotides: TGTGCCAGCAGTTTCGTGGGAGGAGGGCCGGATCAGCCCCAGCATTTT. Its translation is CASSFVGGGPDQPQHF.

This clonotype has at least ten counts. The chain couples TRBV5-1 to TRBJ1-1; tentative D call: TRBD1 (5 bases). The CDR3 runs 15 residues. Per germline, CDR1 SGHRS and CDR2 YFSETQ. The V end was cut by 4 bases, the J end by 6 bases, with 19 bases between. The DNA for the CDR3 is TGCGCCAGCAGCGACGCGATTCTAGGGGCCGCTGAAGCTTTCTTT. Residues: CASSDAILGAAEAFF.

The chain is built from TRBV23-1 and TRBJ2-3; D is undetermined. TRBV23-1 is reported as an ORF; its role is uncertain. Trimming left V 7 bases short and J 0 bases short, with 8 bases between. The CDR3 sequence is 13 residues long. The CDR3 DNA reads as TGCGCCAGCACGCAGCCTAGCACAGATACGCAGTATTTT. Translated, it gives CASTQPSTDTQYF.

The gene calls are TRBV3-1 and TRBJ1-1; tentatively, D is TRBD1 (6 bases). The CDR3 runs 15 residues. V was pared by 3 bases and J by 0 bases, with 11 bases between. Germline values: CDR1 LGHDT, CDR2 YNNKEL (reference sequence). The DNA of the CDR3 is TGTGCCAGCAGCCAGCTACAGGGAATGAACACTGAAGCTTTCTTT. This encodes CASSQLQGMNTEAFF.

CDR3 protein: CASSLFRGWAHEGNSPLHF. The CDR3 nucleotides are TGTGCCAGCAGCTTATTCAGGGGGTGGGCCCACGAGGGGAATTCACCCCTCCACTTT. The V gene is TRBV11-2, the J gene TRBJ1-6, with TRBD1 identical over 7 bases. The germline V gene has CDR1 SGHAT and CDR2 FQNNGV. The J segment lost 7 bases and the V segment lost 2 bases, leaving 17 bases of the junction unmatched. The CDR3 spans 19 residues.

This clonotype was counted only a few times. The rearrangement uses TRBV27 and TRBJ1-5; D remains ambiguous. Germline V gives CDR1 MNHEY, CDR2 SMNVEV (reference sequence). V lost 2 bases to trimming and J lost 0 bases, with 5 bases between them. The CDR3 consists of 14 residues. CDR3 sequence: CASSLGFSNQPQHF. In nucleotides, the CDR3 is TGTGCCAGCAGTTTAGGGTTTAGCAATCAGCCCCAGCATTTT.

This clonotype was counted ten times or more. This chain connects TRBV20-1 to TRBJ1-6; D perhaps matches TRBD1 (5 bases). CDR3 size: 13 residues. Germline V gives CDR1 DFQATT, CDR2 SNEGSKA (reference sequence). The ends were cut back, 3 bases at V and 17 bases at J, with 20 bases in the middle. CDR3 protein: CSARRDVFPGIHF. DNA for the CDR3: TGCAGTGCTAGGAGGGACGTCTTCCCCGGGATCCACTTT.

This clonotype was counted many times. This chain connects TRBV6-4 to TRBJ2-2; TRBD1 agrees at 8 bases. The V gene's germline CDR1 is MRHNA and CDR2 SNTAGT. Trimming at V came to 6 bases and at J to 6 bases, leaving 12 bases not matched to a gene. The length of the CDR3 is 16 residues. DNA of the CDR3: TGTGCCAGCAGCGAAACCCCCGGACAGGGATCCGGGGAGCTGTTTTTT. Amino acid sequence: CASSETPGQGSGELFF.

This clonotype has just one count. Sequence at one end of the junction differs from germline and may be a read error. The genes are TRBV12-3 or TRBV12-4 and TRBJ1-6; D is perhaps TRBD1 (5 bases). The CDR3 covers 14 residues. CDR3 coding DNA: TGTGCCAGCAGCTTGGCGTTGGGGGGTTCAACCCTCCACTTT. Its translation is CASSLALGGSTLHF.

This chain uses TRBV4-3 with TRBJ2-4; D uncertain. In germline, CDR1 is LGHNA, CDR2 YSLEER. CDR3 size: 15 residues. V was trimmed by 0 bases and J by 1 base, leaving 7 bases between them. As DNA, the CDR3 is TGCGCCAGCAGCCAAGATCGTGGGGCCAAAAACATTCAGTACTTC. Residues: CASSQDRGAKNIQYF.

This clonotype was counted ten times or more. The V gene is TRBV12-3 or TRBV12-4, the J gene TRBJ2-3; 11 bases map to TRBD2. Unmatched junction bases numbered 11, after V lost 2 bases and J lost 7 bases. CDR3 length: 17 amino acids. The CDR3 region has the DNA TGTGCCAGCAGTTTATACCTGACTAGCGGGGATCCCAATACGCAGTATTTT. This sequence encodes CASSLYLTSGDPNTQYF.

This clonotype has at least ten counts. The chain recombines TRBV12-3 or TRBV12-4 with TRBJ2-2, with D possibly matching TRBD1 (5 bases). Trimming removed 6 bases from V and 5 bases from J, with 13 bases in between. This CDR3 is built from 14 residues. Here the CDR3 reads CASSSLRETGELFF. In DNA, the CDR3 is TGTGCCAGCAGCTCCCTCAGGGAAACCGGGGAGCTGTTTTTT.

The sample holds many counts of this clonotype. The chain couples TRBV12-3 or TRBV12-4 to TRBJ2-7; 10 nucleotides agree with TRBD1. The CDR3 covers 17 residues. V dropped 7 bases and J dropped 1; count of bases not matched to a gene: 13. CDR3 in amino acids: CASKTNVGQGSSYEQYF. The CDR3 DNA reads as TGTGCCAGCAAAACTAACGTGGGACAGGGGTCTTCCTACGAGCAGTACTTC.

The J gene is TRBJ1-5, the V gene TRBV12-3 or TRBV12-4, with TRBD1 matching 8 bases. The CDR3 loop spans 17 amino acids. Germline trimming cut 4 bases from V and 0 bases from J; bases unmatched to any gene: 8. This CDR3 reads CASSSPGTGYSNQPQHF. DNA for the CDR3: TGTGCCAGCAGTTCCCCCGGGACAGGCTATAGCAATCAGCCCCAGCATTTT.

This clonotype was picked up many times. The rearrangement joins TRBV7-2 to TRBJ2-1, with D possibly matching TRBD2 (6 bases). This CDR3 spans 15 amino acids. In germline, CDR1 is SGHTA, CDR2 FQGNSA. Trimming removed 5 bases from V and 0 bases from J, with 11 bases in between. CDR3: CASSPSGSSYNEQFF. The CDR3 nucleotides read TGTGCCAGCAGCCCGAGCGGGTCCTCCTACAATGAGCAGTTCTTC.

The chain combines TRBV3-1 with TRBJ1-2; TRBD1 matches 8 bases. J lost 4 bases, V lost 0 bases, and 10 bases had no gene match. The germline gives CDR1 LGHDT, CDR2 YNNKEL (reference sequence). The CDR3 covers 17 residues. The CDR3 DNA reads as TGTGCCAGCAGCCAAGAGGGAAACAGGGGGGTAAGCTATGGCTACACCTTC. Its protein product is CASSQEGNRGVSYGYTF.

This clonotype was recorded a few times. The rearrangement links TRBV9 to TRBJ1-1, with a weak D call TRBD1 (5 bases). Germline assignment: CDR1 SGDLS and CDR2 YYNGEE. The CDR3 consists of 14 residues. Trimming took off 0 bases at V and 3 bases at J, with 9 bases between the two ends. The CDR3, as DNA: TGTGCCAGCAGCGTAGAAGGGGACGACACTGAAGCTTTCTTT. This encodes CASSVEGDDTEAFF.